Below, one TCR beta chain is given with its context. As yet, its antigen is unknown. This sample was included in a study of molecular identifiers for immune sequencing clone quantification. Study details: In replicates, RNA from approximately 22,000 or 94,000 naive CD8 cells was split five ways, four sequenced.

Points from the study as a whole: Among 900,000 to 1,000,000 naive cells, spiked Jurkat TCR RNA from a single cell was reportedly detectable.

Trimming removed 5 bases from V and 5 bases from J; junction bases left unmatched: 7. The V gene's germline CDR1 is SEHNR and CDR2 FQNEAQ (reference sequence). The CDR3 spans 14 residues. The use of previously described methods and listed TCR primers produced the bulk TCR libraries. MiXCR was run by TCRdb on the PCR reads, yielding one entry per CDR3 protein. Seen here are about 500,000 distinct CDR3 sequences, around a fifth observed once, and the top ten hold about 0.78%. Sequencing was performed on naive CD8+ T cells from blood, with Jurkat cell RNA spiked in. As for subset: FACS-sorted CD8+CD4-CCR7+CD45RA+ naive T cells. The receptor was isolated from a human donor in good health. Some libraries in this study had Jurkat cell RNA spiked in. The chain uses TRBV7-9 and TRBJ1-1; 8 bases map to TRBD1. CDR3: CASSPPTGGTEAFF. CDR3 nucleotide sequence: TGTGCCAGCAGCCCACCCACAGGGGGGACTGAAGCTTTCTTT.